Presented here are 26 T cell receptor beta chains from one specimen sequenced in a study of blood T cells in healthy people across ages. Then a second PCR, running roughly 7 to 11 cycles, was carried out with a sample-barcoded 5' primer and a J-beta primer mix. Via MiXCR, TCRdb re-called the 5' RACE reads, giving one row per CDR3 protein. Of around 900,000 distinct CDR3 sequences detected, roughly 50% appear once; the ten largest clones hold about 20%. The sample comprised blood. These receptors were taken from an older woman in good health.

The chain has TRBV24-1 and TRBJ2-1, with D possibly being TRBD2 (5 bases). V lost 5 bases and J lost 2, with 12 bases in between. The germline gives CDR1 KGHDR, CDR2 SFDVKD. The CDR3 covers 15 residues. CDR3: CATSGGGYTYNEQFF. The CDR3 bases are TGTGCCACCAGTGGCGGAGGATACACCTACAATGAGCAGTTCTTC.

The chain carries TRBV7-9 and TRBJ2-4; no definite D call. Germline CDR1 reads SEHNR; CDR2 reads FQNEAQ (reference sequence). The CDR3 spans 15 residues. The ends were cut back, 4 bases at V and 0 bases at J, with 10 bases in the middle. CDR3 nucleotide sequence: TGTGCCAGCAGCTCGATTACGATAGCCAAAAACATTCAGTACTTC. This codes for CASSSITIAKNIQYF.

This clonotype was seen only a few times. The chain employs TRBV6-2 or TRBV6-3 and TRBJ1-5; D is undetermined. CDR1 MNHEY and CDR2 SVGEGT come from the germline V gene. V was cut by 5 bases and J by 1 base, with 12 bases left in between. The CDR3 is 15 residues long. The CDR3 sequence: CASSRNSVSNQPQHF. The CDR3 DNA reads TGTGCCAGCAGTCGGAACAGCGTCAGCAATCAGCCCCAGCATTTT.

The chain's CDR3 is CASSLVRETVGSQETQYF. DNA of the CDR3: TGTGCCAGCAGCTTAGTCAGAGAGACAGTTGGAAGCCAAGAGACCCAGTACTTC. V and J are TRBV7-9 and TRBJ2-5; D may be TRBD1 (5 bases). The CDR3 runs to 18 residues. Trimming left V 1 base short and J 1 base short, with 19 bases between. The germline V gene has CDR1 SEHNR and CDR2 FQNEAQ (reference sequence).

CDR3 in amino acids: CSARDMPGANVLTF. CDR3 nucleotides: TGCAGTGCTAGAGACATGCCTGGGGCCAACGTCCTGACTTTC. The chain couples TRBV20-1 to TRBJ2-6; D remains unclear. Trimming took off 0 bases at V and 2 bases at J, with 5 bases between the two ends. The CDR3 loop spans 14 amino acids. The germline gives CDR1 DFQATT, CDR2 SNEGSKA (reference sequence).

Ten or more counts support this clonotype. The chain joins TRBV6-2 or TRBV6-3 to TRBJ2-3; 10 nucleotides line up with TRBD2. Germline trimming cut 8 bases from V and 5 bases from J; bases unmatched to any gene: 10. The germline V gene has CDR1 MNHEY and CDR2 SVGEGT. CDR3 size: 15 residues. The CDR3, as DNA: TGTGCCAGCCGGAGCGGGAGGGGGAGCGGAGATACGCAGTATTTT. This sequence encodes CASRSGRGSGDTQYF.

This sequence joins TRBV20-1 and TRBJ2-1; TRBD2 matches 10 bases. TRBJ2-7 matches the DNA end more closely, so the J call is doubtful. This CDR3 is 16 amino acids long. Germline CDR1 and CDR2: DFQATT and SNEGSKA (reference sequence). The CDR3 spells CSARDTSGRAYNEQYF. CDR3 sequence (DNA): TGCAGTGCTAGAGATACCAGCGGGAGGGCCTACAATGAGCAGTACTTC.

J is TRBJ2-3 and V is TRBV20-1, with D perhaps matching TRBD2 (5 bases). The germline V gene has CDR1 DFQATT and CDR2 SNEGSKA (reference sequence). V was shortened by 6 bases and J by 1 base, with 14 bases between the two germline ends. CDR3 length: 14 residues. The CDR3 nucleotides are TGCAGTGCCTTTTCCCCAGCGGGCACAGATACGCAGTATTTT. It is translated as CSAFSPAGTDTQYF.

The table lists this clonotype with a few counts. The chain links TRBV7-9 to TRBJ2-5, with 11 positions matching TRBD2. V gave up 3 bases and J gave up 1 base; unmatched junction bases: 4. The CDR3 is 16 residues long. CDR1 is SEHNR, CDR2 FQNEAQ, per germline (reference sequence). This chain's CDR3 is CASSLLTSGVQETQYF. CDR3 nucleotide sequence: TGTGCCAGCAGCTTGTTGACTAGCGGGGTCCAAGAGACCCAGTACTTC.

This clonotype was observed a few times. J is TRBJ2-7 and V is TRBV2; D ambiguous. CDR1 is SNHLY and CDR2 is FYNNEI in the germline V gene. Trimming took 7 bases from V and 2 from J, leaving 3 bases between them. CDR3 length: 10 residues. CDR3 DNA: TGTGCCAGCAAGACCTACGAGCAGTACTTC. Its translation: CASKTYEQYF.

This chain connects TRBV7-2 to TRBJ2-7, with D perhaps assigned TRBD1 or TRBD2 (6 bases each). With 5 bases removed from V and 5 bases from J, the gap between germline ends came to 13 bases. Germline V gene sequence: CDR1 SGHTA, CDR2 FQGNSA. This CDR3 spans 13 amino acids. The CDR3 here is CASSPSRGDEQYF. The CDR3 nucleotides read TGTGCCAGCAGCCCTTCTAGGGGGGACGAGCAGTACTTC.

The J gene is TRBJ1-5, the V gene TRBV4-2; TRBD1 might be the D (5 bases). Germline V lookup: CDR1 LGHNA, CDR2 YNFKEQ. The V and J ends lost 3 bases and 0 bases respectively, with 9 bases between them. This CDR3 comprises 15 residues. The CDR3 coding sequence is TGTGCCAGCAGCCAGTACCAGGGTAGCAATCAGCCCCAGCATTTT. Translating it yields CASSQYQGSNQPQHF.

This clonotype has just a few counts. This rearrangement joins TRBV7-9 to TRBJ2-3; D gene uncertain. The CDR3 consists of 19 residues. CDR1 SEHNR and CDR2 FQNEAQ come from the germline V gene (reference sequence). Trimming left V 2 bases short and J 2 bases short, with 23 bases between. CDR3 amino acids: CASSLRPSLREVPTDTQYF. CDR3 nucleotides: TGTGCCAGCAGCTTAAGGCCCTCTTTGCGTGAGGTCCCCACAGATACGCAGTATTTT.

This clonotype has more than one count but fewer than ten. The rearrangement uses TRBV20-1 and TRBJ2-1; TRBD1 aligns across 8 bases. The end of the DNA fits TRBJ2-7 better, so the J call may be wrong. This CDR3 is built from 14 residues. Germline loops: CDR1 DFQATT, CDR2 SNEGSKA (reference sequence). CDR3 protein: CSARSGTGSSEQYF. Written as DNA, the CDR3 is TGCAGTGCTAGATCCGGGACAGGCTCGAGCGAGCAGTACTTC.

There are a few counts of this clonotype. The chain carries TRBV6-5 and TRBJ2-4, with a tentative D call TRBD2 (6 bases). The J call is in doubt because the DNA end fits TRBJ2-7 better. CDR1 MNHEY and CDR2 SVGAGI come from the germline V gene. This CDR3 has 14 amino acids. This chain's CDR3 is CASRREFGTYEQYF. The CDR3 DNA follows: TGTGCCAGCAGACGGGAGTTTGGGACCTACGAGCAGTACTTC.

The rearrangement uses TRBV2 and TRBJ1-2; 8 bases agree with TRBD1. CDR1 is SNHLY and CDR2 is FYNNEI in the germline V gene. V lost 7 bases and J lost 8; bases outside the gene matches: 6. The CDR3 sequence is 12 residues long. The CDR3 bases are TGTGCCAGCACAGGGGGCGCGAGAGGCTACACCTTC. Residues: CASTGGARGYTF.

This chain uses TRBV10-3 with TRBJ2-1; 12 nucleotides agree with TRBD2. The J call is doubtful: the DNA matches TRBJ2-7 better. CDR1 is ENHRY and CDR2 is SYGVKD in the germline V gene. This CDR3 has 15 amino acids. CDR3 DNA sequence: TGTGCCATCAGTGCCCCGACTAGCGGGGGCAATGAGCAGTACTTC. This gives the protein CAISAPTSGGNEQYF.

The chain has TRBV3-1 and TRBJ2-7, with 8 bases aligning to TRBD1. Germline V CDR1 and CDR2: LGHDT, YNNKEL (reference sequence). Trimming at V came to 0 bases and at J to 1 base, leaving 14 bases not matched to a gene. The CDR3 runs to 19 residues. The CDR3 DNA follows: TGTGCCAGCAGCCAAGACCCATGGGCAGGGGGCTCACAATCCTACGAGCAGTACTTC. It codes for CASSQDPWAGGSQSYEQYF.

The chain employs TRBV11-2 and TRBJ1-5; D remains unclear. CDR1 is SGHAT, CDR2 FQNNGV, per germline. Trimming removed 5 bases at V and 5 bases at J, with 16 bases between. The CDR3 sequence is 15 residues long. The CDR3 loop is CASSTGSAWDQPQHF. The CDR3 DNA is TGTGCCAGCAGCACGGGGTCGGCTTGGGATCAGCCCCAGCATTTT.

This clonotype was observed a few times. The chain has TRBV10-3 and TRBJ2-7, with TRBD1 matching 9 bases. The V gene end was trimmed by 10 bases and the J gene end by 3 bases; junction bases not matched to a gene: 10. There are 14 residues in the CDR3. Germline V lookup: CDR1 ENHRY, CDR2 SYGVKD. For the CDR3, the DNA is TGTGCCACCCGAACCGGGACAGGGCACTACGAGCAGTACTTC. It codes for CATRTGTGHYEQYF.

DNA for the CDR3: TGTGCCAGCAGTGATCGGGGGCAACCTAATTCACCCCTCCACTTT. Amino acid sequence: CASSDRGQPNSPLHF. The chain uses TRBV25-1 and TRBJ1-6; a possible D gene is TRBD1 (6 bases). Germline V lookup: CDR1 MGHDK, CDR2 SYGVNS. Trimming took 3 bases from V and 6 from J, leaving 12 bases between them. The CDR3 contains 15 residues.

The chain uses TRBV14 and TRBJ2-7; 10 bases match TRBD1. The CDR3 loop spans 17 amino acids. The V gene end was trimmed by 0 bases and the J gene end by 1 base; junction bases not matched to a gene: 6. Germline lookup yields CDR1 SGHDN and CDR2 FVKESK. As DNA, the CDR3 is TGTGCCAGCAGCCAAGACCGAGGGGGACAGGGGTCCTACGAGCAGTACTTC. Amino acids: CASSQDRGGQGSYEQYF.

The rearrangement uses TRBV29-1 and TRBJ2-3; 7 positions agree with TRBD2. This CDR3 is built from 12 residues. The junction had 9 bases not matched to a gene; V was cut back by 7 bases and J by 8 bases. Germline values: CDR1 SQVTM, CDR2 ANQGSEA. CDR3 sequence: CSAREVAGTQYF. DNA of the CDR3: TGCAGCGCCCGGGAAGTAGCGGGTACGCAGTATTTT.

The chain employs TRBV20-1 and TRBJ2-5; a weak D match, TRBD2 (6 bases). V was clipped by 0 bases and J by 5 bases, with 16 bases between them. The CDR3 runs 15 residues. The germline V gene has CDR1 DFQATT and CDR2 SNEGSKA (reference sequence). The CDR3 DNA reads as TGCAGTGCTAGAGACATCGAGGGAGGCCAGGAGACCCAGTACTTC. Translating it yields CSARDIEGGQETQYF.

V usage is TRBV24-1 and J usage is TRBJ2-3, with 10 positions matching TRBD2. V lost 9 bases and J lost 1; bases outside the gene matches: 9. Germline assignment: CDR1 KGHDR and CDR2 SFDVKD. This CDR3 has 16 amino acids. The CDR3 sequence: CATGDSGRLGTDTQYF. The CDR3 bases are TGTGCCACCGGAGATAGCGGGAGGTTAGGCACAGATACGCAGTATTTT.

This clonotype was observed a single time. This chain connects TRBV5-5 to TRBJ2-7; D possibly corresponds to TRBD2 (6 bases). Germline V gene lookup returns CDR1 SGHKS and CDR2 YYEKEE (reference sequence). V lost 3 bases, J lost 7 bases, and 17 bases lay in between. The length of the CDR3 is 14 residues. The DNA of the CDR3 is TGTGCCAGCAGCTATATAATACTAGCTCGGGAGCAGTACTTC. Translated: CASSYIILAREQYF.